Below, 14 T cell receptor beta chains from the same sample are listed, as sequenced in a study of shared clonotypes between healthy human individuals. Clones were read by immunoSEQ multiplex PCR, and TCRdb kept only the in-frame ones, dropping some. Found here are 2 million to 3 million clones, approximately 93% of them singletons; the top ten hold 0.36%. The sample comprised naive CD4+ T cells from PBMCs. Noted subset: CD45RA+ positively selected. The receptor source for this set is a man between 18 and 29 years old in good health. Some clones in this sample may be carry-over from other donors' samples.

The chain uses TRBV20-1 and TRBJ2-7; no clear D. The V and J ends lost 5 bases and 1 base respectively, with 6 bases between them. The CDR3 consists of 11 residues. Germline CDR1 DFQATT, CDR2 SNEGSKA (reference sequence). DNA for the CDR3: TGCAGTGCTCTTCTATCCTACGAGCAGTACTTC. This codes for CSALLSYEQYF.

This chain connects TRBV5-1 to TRBJ2-1, with 10 bases fitting TRBD1. The CDR3 length is 15 residues. Trimming at V came to 0 bases and at J to 8 bases, leaving 5 bases not matched to a gene. In germline, CDR1 is SGHRS, CDR2 YFSETQ. The CDR3 DNA is TGCGCCAGCAGCTTGGGCGACAGGGGGCACGATGAGCAGTTCTTC. This codes for CASSLGDRGHDEQFF.

The V call is TRBV11-2, the J call TRBJ1-5; D gene ambiguous. The V end lost 1 base, the J end lost 3 bases, and 10 bases lay between the germline ends. The CDR3 has 15 residues. The V gene's germline CDR1 is SGHAT and CDR2 FQNNGV. The CDR3 loop reads CASSLVGQFNQPQHF. The CDR3 region has the DNA TGTGCCAGCAGCTTAGTGGGTCAGTTCAATCAGCCCCAGCATTTT. The full variable domain, rest sourced from reference TRBV11-2 and TRBJ1-5, is EAGVAQSPRYKIIEKRQSVAFWCNPISGHATLYWYQQILGQGPKLLIQFQNNGVVDDSQLPKDRFSAERLKGVDSTLKIQPAKLEDSAVYLCASSLVGQFNQPQHFGDGTRLSIL.

The chain uses TRBV6-5 and TRBJ2-7; D is uncertain. Per germline, CDR1 MNHEY and CDR2 SVGAGI. This CDR3 contains 12 residues. V gave up 2 bases and J gave up 6 bases, with 8 bases separating them. CDR3 residues: CASSYPMGEQYF. The CDR3 nucleotides are TGTGCCAGCAGTTACCCCATGGGCGAGCAGTACTTC.

The gene calls are TRBV6-1 and TRBJ1-1; D remains unclear. Germline assignment: CDR1 MNHNS and CDR2 SASEGT. V gave up 7 bases and J gave up 1 base, with 4 bases separating them. The CDR3 runs 11 residues. CDR3 coding DNA: TGTGCCAGCACCTGGAACACTGAAGCTTTCTTT. Translation gives CASTWNTEAFF.

The chain carries TRBV5-1 and TRBJ2-3; possible D gene TRBD2, 5 bases. CDR1 SGHRS and CDR2 YFSETQ come from the germline V gene. The CDR3 has 15 residues. V was clipped by 0 bases and J by 0 bases, with 8 bases between them. CDR3 residues: CASSLGRVSTDTQYF. The CDR3 bases are TGCGCCAGCAGCTTGGGGCGGGTTAGCACAGATACGCAGTATTTT. Combining the CDR3 with reference TRBV5-1 and TRBJ2-3 gives the whole variable domain KAGVTQTPRYLIKTRGQQVTLSCSPISGHRSVSWYQQTPGQGLQFLFEYFSETQRNKGNFPGRFSGRQFSNSRSEMNVSTLELGDSALYLCASSLGRVSTDTQYFGPGTRLTVL.

The genes are TRBV7-8 and TRBJ2-1; 8 nucleotides align to TRBD2. Per germline, CDR1 SGHVS and CDR2 FQNEAQ. With 1 base clipped from V and 0 bases from J, the junction kept 11 bases outside the gene matches. This CDR3 region has 19 residues. The CDR3 bases are TGTGCCAGCAGCTTAGTTACACTAGCGGTTGGAAGCTCCTACAATGAGCAGTTCTTC. This translates into CASSLVTLAVGSSYNEQFF.

The chain carries TRBV28 and TRBJ1-2; D is unresolved. Germline assignment: CDR1 MDHEN and CDR2 SYDVKM. The germline V and J ends were trimmed by 4 bases and 4 bases, with 13 bases remaining between them. The CDR3 runs 14 residues. The CDR3 is CASSSSAPPYGYTF. The DNA of the CDR3 is TGTGCCAGCAGTTCCTCCGCGCCACCCTATGGCTACACCTTC.

The chain employs TRBV7-6 and TRBJ1-4; 7 bases map to TRBD1. Germline V gives CDR1 SGHVS, CDR2 FNYEAQ. This CDR3 has 18 amino acids. Trimming took 5 bases from V and 10 from J; bases not matched to a gene: 22. The DNA of the CDR3 is TGTGCCAGCAGCCTACGTGAACAGACAGGGTCCCTTCCAGGAAAACTGTTTTTT. The encoded protein is CASSLREQTGSLPGKLFF.

The rearrangement links TRBV5-4 to TRBJ1-1; D is uncertain. CDR1 SGHNT and CDR2 YYREEE come from the germline V gene (reference sequence). CDR3 length: 13 amino acids. V lost 0 bases and J 8 bases, leaving 11 bases between the germline ends. CDR3 bases: TGTGCCAGCAGCTTGGTTGTGGGAGAAGAAGCTTTCTTT. Protein: CASSLVVGEEAFF.

In this sample, this clone turned up once. This sequence joins TRBV28 and TRBJ2-7; a possible D gene is TRBD2 (6 bases). The CDR3 spans 19 residues. V was shortened by 1 base and J by 5 bases, with 27 bases between the two germline ends. Germline V gene data show CDR1 as MDHEN and CDR2 as SYDVKM. The CDR3 nucleotides are TGTGCCAGCAGTTTATTGACTAGACTGGAGGAGTACTCCATCCACGAGCAGTACTTC. It is translated as CASSLLTRLEEYSIHEQYF.

J is TRBJ2-5 and V is TRBV5-4, with 10 nucleotides matching TRBD2. The ends lost 1 base at V and 5 bases at J; junction bases unmatched: 5. CDR1 SGHNT and CDR2 YYREEE come from the germline V gene (reference sequence). This CDR3 has 15 amino acids. The DNA of the CDR3 is TGTGCCAGCAGCTTGTGGCCAGCGGGAGGGGAGACCCAGTACTTC. Amino acid sequence: CASSLWPAGGETQYF.

This chain connects TRBV6-6 to TRBJ1-1; D uncertain. Germline V gene lookup returns CDR1 MNHNY and CDR2 SVGAGI (reference sequence). V was pared by 3 bases and J by 4 bases, with 9 bases between. This CDR3 region has 13 residues. CDR3 loop: CASSYQPATEAFF. In nucleotides, the CDR3 is TGTGCCAGCAGTTATCAACCGGCCACTGAAGCTTTCTTT.

To note about this clone: Other DNA sequences within the sample encode an identical CDR3. CDR3 sequence reads: CASSVGVMNTEAFF. CDR3 nucleotide sequence: TGTGCCAGCAGCGTAGGGGTGATGAACACTGAAGCTTTCTTT. The gene calls are TRBV9 and TRBJ1-1; D is unresolved. V was pared by 0 bases and J by 0 bases, with 6 bases between. CDR3 length equals 14 residues. Germline V lookup: CDR1 SGDLS, CDR2 YYNGEE.